This T cell receptor (beta chain) was sequenced in a study of T cells in Graves' hyperthyroidism and ophthalmopathy. Germline loops: CDR1 DFQATT, CDR2 SNEGSKA (reference sequence). CDR3 length: 13 amino acids. V lost 6 bases to trimming and J lost 2 bases; unmatched junction nucleotides: 6. This clonotype was found a few times. Amplification targeted TCR beta CDR3 regions from RNA transcripts. HTBI primers were the set used in a first-round RT-PCR of the TCR CDR3. Via MiXCR, TCRdb re-called the multiplex PCR reads, giving one row per CDR3 protein. The table records some 460,000 distinct CDR3 sequences, around 14% of them present only once.

This sequence joins TRBV20-1 and TRBJ1-1; 7 bases fit TRBD1. The TCR sequence derives from a woman under 30 with Graves' hyperthyroidism. The sequenced sample was blood. In nucleotides, the CDR3 is TGCAGTGCCCCCAGGGGGGGAAACACTGAAGCTTTCTTT. Translation: CSAPRGGNTEAFF.